One and the same sample provided the 26 T cell receptor beta chains below, sequenced in a study of cytomegalovirus exposure and HLA in healthy donors. Both 60 Vbeta primers and 13 Jbeta primers went into the PCR. TCRdb keeps only in-frame clones here, not all; method: immunoSEQ multiplex PCR. There are about 160,000 clones in the sample; around 80% occur only once, and roughly 1.9% lies in the top ten. Sequencing used PBMCs. The source is a man in his forties in good health and CMV-seronegative.

The V and J genes are TRBV5-1 and TRBJ2-1; tentative D call: TRBD2 (5 bases). This CDR3 is built from 14 residues. CDR1 is SGHRS and CDR2 is YFSETQ in the germline V gene. Trimming shortened V by 0 bases and J by 6 bases, and 10 bases separated the two germline ends. The CDR3 nucleotides read TGCGCCAGCAGCTTGGTCGGGGTCGGCAATGAGCAGTTCTTC. Protein sequence: CASSLVGVGNEQFF.

The chain employs TRBV2 and TRBJ1-2; D gene uncertain. The V and J ends lost 1 base and 5 bases respectively, with 14 bases between them. CDR3 size: 15 residues. The V gene's germline CDR1 is SNHLY and CDR2 FYNNEI. The CDR3 DNA follows: TGTGCCAGCAGTGAAGTCGTGATTCTACTTTATGGCTACACCTTC. Its protein product is CASSEVVILLYGYTF.

The V call is TRBV25-1, the J call TRBJ2-3; D remains unclear. The germline gives CDR1 MGHDK, CDR2 SYGVNS. The CDR3 consists of 13 residues. Trimming removed 7 bases from V and 1 base from J, with 9 bases in between. The CDR3 region is CASTSPGTDTQYF. As DNA, the CDR3 is TGTGCCAGCACTTCCCCGGGCACAGATACGCAGTATTTT.

This clone was recorded once. The CDR3 loop is CASSLGRGPPYEQYF. The CDR3 DNA is TGTGCCAGCAGCTTAGGTCGTGGGCCTCCCTACGAGCAGTACTTC. The gene calls are TRBV13 and TRBJ2-7; no clear D. Germline CDR1 is PRHDT and CDR2 is FYEKMQ (reference sequence). This CDR3 is 15 amino acids long. V was shortened by 0 bases and J by 2 bases, with 11 bases between the two germline ends.

The chain uses TRBV4-1 and TRBJ2-7; 8 bases line up with TRBD2. Trimming cost V 0 bases and J 4 bases; bases outside gene matches: 5. Per the germline V gene, CDR1 is MGHRA and CDR2 is YSYEKL. The CDR3 is made up of 15 amino acids. CDR3 in DNA: TGCGCCAGCAGCCAAGAGAGAGCGGGAGCTTACGAGCAGTACTTC. Translation gives CASSQERAGAYEQYF.

The chain has TRBV4-2 and TRBJ2-5; D is perhaps TRBD1 or TRBD2 (6 bases each). Germline loops: CDR1 LGHNA, CDR2 YNFKEQ. Trimming left V 4 bases short and J 4 bases short, with 16 bases between. The CDR3 runs 15 residues. CDR3 sequence: CASSPEGDSGETQYF. CDR3 nucleotides: TGTGCCAGCAGCCCAGAGGGGGATAGCGGAGAGACCCAGTACTTC.

The V gene is TRBV27, the J gene TRBJ2-7, with unresolved D. CDR3 size: 15 residues. CDR1 and CDR2 from the germline V gene are MNHEY and SMNVEV (reference sequence). Trimming removed 2 bases at V and 6 bases at J, with 17 bases between. This CDR3 reads CASSLNSFGSSEQYF. DNA of the CDR3: TGTGCCAGCAGTTTAAACAGCTTCGGCTCATCCGAGCAGTACTTC.

This clone was observed a few times. The CDR3 sequence is CAAGQGTGSGNTIYF. The CDR3 DNA reads TGTGCCGCCGGACAGGGAACGGGGTCTGGAAACACCATATATTTT. The chain recombines TRBV2 with TRBJ1-3; TRBD1 matches at 8 bases. Per the germline V gene, CDR1 is SNHLY and CDR2 is FYNNEI. J was trimmed by 1 base and V by 11 bases; bases with no gene match: 10. The CDR3 covers 15 residues.

The chain has TRBV27 and TRBJ2-4, with TRBD1 matching over 10 bases. Germline CDR1 MNHEY, CDR2 SMNVEV (reference sequence). The J segment lost 12 bases and the V segment lost 10 bases, leaving 9 bases of the junction unmatched. The CDR3 runs 12 residues. The CDR3 coding sequence is TGTGCCACCAAAGGACAGGGGGACAGTCAGTACTTC. Amino acid sequence: CATKGQGDSQYF.

This clone turned up a few times. Here the CDR3 DNA reads TGTGCCAGCAGTTTCGGGAGCATGGAGACCCAGTACTTC. Its protein is CASSFGSMETQYF. This chain links TRBV28 with TRBJ2-5, with D possibly being TRBD2 (6 bases). Germline lookup yields CDR1 MDHEN and CDR2 SYDVKM. Trimming left V 3 bases short and J 5 bases short, with 10 bases between. The CDR3 has 13 amino acids.

The table lists this clone with a few counts. This sequence joins TRBV11-3 and TRBJ2-3; 12 nucleotides line up with TRBD2. V dropped 4 bases and J dropped 5; count of bases not matched to a gene: 4. CDR1 SGHNT and CDR2 YENEEA come from the germline V gene. This CDR3 spans 15 amino acids. Here the CDR3 reads CASSYRGLAGDTQYF. CDR3 DNA sequence: TGTGCCAGCAGCTACCGGGGACTAGCGGGAGATACGCAGTATTTT.

The genes are TRBV11-2 and TRBJ2-7; 8 bases fit TRBD2. Germline CDR1 and CDR2: SGHAT and FQNNGV. This CDR3 has 18 amino acids. The V and J ends lost 5 bases and 4 bases, in that order; junction bases with no gene match: 19. The CDR3 loop reads CASSVTGTRGAAVYEQYF. The CDR3 nucleotides are TGTGCCAGCAGCGTCACCGGGACTAGGGGCGCTGCCGTTTACGAGCAGTACTTC.

The chain employs TRBV19 and TRBJ2-1, with 11 bases identical to TRBD2. V dropped 0 bases and J dropped 3; count of bases not matched to a gene: 7. The CDR3 is 18 amino acids. Germline V gene sequence: CDR1 LNHDA, CDR2 SQIVND (reference sequence). CDR3 sequence reads: CASSIDISGTSGYNEQFF. Here the CDR3 DNA reads TGTGCCAGTAGTATAGACATTTCGGGGACTAGCGGCTACAATGAGCAGTTCTTC.

In this sample, this clone turned up a few times. An end of the junction differs from the germline gene, which may be a read error. This rearrangement joins TRBV6-6 to TRBJ2-2; D might be TRBD1 (6 bases). The CDR3 covers 14 residues. The germline gives CDR1 MNHNY, CDR2 SVGAGI (reference sequence). CDR3 DNA: TGTGCCAGCGCATCCGGGACAAACATCGGGGAGCTGTTTTTT. Translating it yields CASASGTNIGELFF.

This chain joins TRBV7-2 and TRBJ2-1; weak D call: TRBD2 (5 bases). The V gene's germline CDR1 is SGHTA and CDR2 FQGNSA. The CDR3 consists of 14 residues. V lost 4 bases and J lost 9, with 16 bases in between. In DNA, the CDR3 is TGTGCCAGCAGCTCCGGACTGTTCCCCGGTGAGCAGTTCTTC. Protein product: CASSSGLFPGEQFF.

This clone was seen just once. The V and J genes are TRBV7-2 and TRBJ2-7; D is possibly TRBD1 (5 bases). This CDR3 contains 13 residues. Per the germline V gene, CDR1 is SGHTA and CDR2 is FQGNSA. V was clipped by 2 bases and J by 4 bases, with 9 bases between them. The CDR3 here is CASSLSQGYEQYF. The DNA of the CDR3 is TGTGCCAGCAGCTTAAGCCAGGGATACGAGCAGTACTTC.

V usage is TRBV7-8 and J usage is TRBJ2-7; TRBD1 agrees at 7 bases. Losses at the gene ends were 4 bases for V and 0 bases for J; bases not matched to a gene: 9. The CDR3 is 16 residues long. Germline assignment: CDR1 SGHVS and CDR2 FQNEAQ. CDR3 bases: TGTGCCAGCAGCTCACGAAACCGGGACAGCTCCTACGAGCAGTACTTC. Translated, it gives CASSSRNRDSSYEQYF.

V and J are TRBV2 and TRBJ1-1, with a weak D call TRBD1 (5 bases). The CDR3 runs 14 residues. Looked up from germline, CDR1 is SNHLY and CDR2 is FYNNEI. The ends were cut back, 6 bases at V and 5 bases at J, with 16 bases in the middle. The CDR3 region has the DNA TGTGCCAGCAGCCTAAGCAGGGTGGGAACTGAAGCTTTCTTT. This gives the protein CASSLSRVGTEAFF.

The V and J genes are TRBV27 and TRBJ2-7, with 9 positions matching TRBD2. This CDR3 has 15 amino acids. Germline V gene data show CDR1 as MNHEY and CDR2 as SMNVEV (reference sequence). The trim removed 7 bases at V and 5 bases at J, leaving 12 bases unmatched. CDR3 in amino acids: CASTEAGGLRHEQYF. The CDR3 nucleotides are TGTGCCAGCACCGAAGCGGGAGGCCTCCGGCACGAGCAGTACTTC.

The V call is TRBV6-1, the J call TRBJ1-5, with 8 bases that match TRBD1. Per the germline V gene, CDR1 is MNHNS and CDR2 is SASEGT. V was clipped by 3 bases and J by 4 bases; unmatched bases: 5. This CDR3 comprises 15 residues. CDR3 sequence reads: CASSEPTGGNQPQHF. The CDR3 nucleotides are TGTGCCAGCAGTGAGCCTACAGGGGGGAATCAGCCCCAGCATTTT.

V gene TRBV4-1 combines with J gene TRBJ1-5, with D maybe TRBD1 (6 bases). The CDR3 length is 15 residues. Trimming removed 1 base from V and 2 bases from J, with 9 bases in between. Germline V gene lookup returns CDR1 MGHRA and CDR2 YSYEKL. The CDR3 loop is CASSQVPGGNQPQHF. CDR3 sequence (DNA): TGCGCCAGCAGCCAAGTACCAGGGGGCAATCAGCCCCAGCATTTT.

The chain uses TRBV2 and TRBJ2-7, with TRBD2 matching over 8 bases. Unmatched junction bases numbered 14, after V lost 7 bases and J lost 0 bases. The CDR3 totals 17 residues. CDR1 and CDR2 (germline): SNHLY, FYNNEI. CDR3 nucleotides: TGTGCCAGCAAACAATTCCCGGGAGGGCCCAGCTCCTACGAGCAGTACTTC. Its protein product is CASKQFPGGPSSYEQYF.

This clone was detected only a few times. The V gene is TRBV6-1, the J gene TRBJ1-1, with a weak D call TRBD1 (5 bases). This CDR3 is 14 amino acids long. Germline CDR1 MNHNS, CDR2 SASEGT. V gave up 5 bases and J gave up 2 bases, with 12 bases separating them. CDR3 in DNA: TGTGCCAGCAGTCAACCGGGACTTAACACTGAAGCTTTCTTT. This translates into CASSQPGLNTEAFF.

The chain recombines TRBV7-9 with TRBJ2-3; D possibly corresponds to TRBD2 (5 bases). Germline V gene sequence: CDR1 SEHNR, CDR2 FQNEAQ (reference sequence). The CDR3 length is 16 residues. V lost 5 bases and J lost 0, with 15 bases in between. CDR3 region: CASSRPRGLSTDTQYF. CDR3 nucleotide sequence: TGTGCCAGCAGCCGGCCCCGGGGATTGAGCACAGATACGCAGTATTTT.

The chain joins TRBV7-2 to TRBJ2-3; D perhaps matches TRBD2 (6 bases). The CDR3 has 15 amino acids. The germline V gene encodes CDR1 SGHTA and CDR2 FQGNSA. V was trimmed by 4 bases and J by 3 bases, leaving 14 bases between them. CDR3 bases: TGTGCCAGCAGCTCCACTCCGGGACTGACAGATACGCAGTATTTT. Translation: CASSSTPGLTDTQYF.

The chain is built from TRBV19 and TRBJ2-2; a weak D match, TRBD1 (5 bases). This CDR3 spans 14 amino acids. Trimming pared 4 bases from V and 5 bases from J, leaving 11 bases between. Germline V CDR1 and CDR2: LNHDA, SQIVND (reference sequence). CDR3 in amino acids: CASSKAGRTGELFF. The CDR3, as DNA: TGTGCCAGTAGTAAGGCAGGGCGGACCGGGGAGCTGTTTTTT.